This T cell receptor beta chain was obtained from a study of cytomegalovirus exposure and HLA in healthy donors. This clone was observed once. Its antigen is not identified. Other DNA variants within this sample encode the same CDR3. The PCR ran on 60 Vbeta and 13 Jbeta primers. Data came from immunoSEQ multiplex PCR; TCRdb stores just in-frame clones and leaves some out. This sample has 140,000 or so clones, with around 82% found just once. J gave up 0 bases and V 0 bases, and 4 bases lay outside the gene matches. Germline V gives CDR1 SGHRS, CDR2 YFSETQ. The CDR3 has 17 residues. Study observations and caveats: Specificity of a few CMV-associated chains for CMV antigens was verified in vitro.

The sequence was obtained from a young woman in good health and CMV-seropositive. This sequence joins TRBV5-1 and TRBJ2-1; 9 bases fit TRBD2. Source material: PBMCs. CDR3 sequence reads: CASSLVGGGASYNEQFF. In DNA, the CDR3 is TGCGCCAGCAGCTTGGTTGGCGGGGGGGCCTCCTACAATGAGCAGTTCTTC.